This entry concerns a single T cell receptor beta chain. The antigen is unknown. This entry belongs to a study of blood T cells in healthy people across ages. Study summary: About one barcoded beta molecule per two T cells came from capture by template switching.

The germline V gene encodes CDR1 SQVTM and CDR2 ANQGSEA. The CDR3 totals 15 residues. The germline V and J ends were trimmed by 6 bases and 0 bases, with 16 bases remaining between them. A second PCR of roughly 7 to 11 cycles used a sample-barcoded 5' primer and a J-beta primer mix. One entry per CDR3 protein, called by TCRdb with MiXCR from the 5' RACE reads. The data contain some 730,000 distinct CDR3 sequences, approximately 22% of them singletons. Study-level findings and limits: Underestimates were what the diversity estimates from one million T cells were considered to be. No conclusive comparison of naive versus antigen-experienced cells was possible with unsorted PBMCs. Naive T cell percentage showed a strong correlation with the diversity of TCR beta.

The receptor was derived from a man between 65 and 79 years old in good health. The gene calls are TRBV29-1 and TRBJ2-3; possibly TRBD2 for D (5 bases). Sequenced input: blood. CDR3 in amino acids: CSVGMGRTSTDTQYF. The DNA for the CDR3 is TGCAGCGTAGGGATGGGGAGAACTAGCACAGATACGCAGTATTTT.